These 18 T cell receptor beta chains share one sample of origin, sequenced in a study of radiation and T cells in renal cell carcinoma. Noted time point: blood 4 weeks post-SBRT, at nephrectomy. The sample's treatment: 15 Gy SBRT to primary tumor, nephrectomy 4 weeks later. Measured with immunoSEQ multiplex PCR; TCRdb has only the in-frame clones, and not every one. Of 150,000 to 200,000 clones detected, about nine tenths appear once; the ten largest clones hold around 10%. The starting material was blood, obtained from a patient whose treatment included radiotherapy and nephrectomy. The receptors come from a woman in her 50s with renal cell carcinoma.

The CDR3 is CASSQAYLGEQYF. In nucleotides, the CDR3 is TGCGCCAGCAGCCAGGCCTACCTGGGGGAGCAGTACTTC. V usage is TRBV4-1 and J usage is TRBJ2-7; D remains unclear. CDR3 length equals 13 residues. Germline assignment: CDR1 MGHRA and CDR2 YSYEKL. V was cut by 3 bases and J by 7 bases, with 13 bases left in between.

This clone was detected a few times. The V gene is TRBV29-1, the J gene TRBJ1-2; weak D call: TRBD1 (6 bases). From germline, CDR1 is SQVTM and CDR2 ANQGSEA. The CDR3 length is 12 residues. Trimming stripped 3 bases from V and 8 bases from J, with 13 bases between. The CDR3 loop reads CSVEGADGGYTF. For the CDR3, the DNA is TGCAGCGTTGAGGGGGCAGACGGAGGCTACACCTTC.

The chain carries TRBV15 and TRBJ1-6, with D unclear. This CDR3 has 15 amino acids. CDR1 LNHNV and CDR2 YYDKDF come from the germline V gene (reference sequence). Trimming pared 0 bases from V and 7 bases from J, leaving 10 bases between. CDR3 sequence (DNA): TGTGCCACCAGCAGAGATTCCGGAGTCAATTCACCCCTCCACTTT. Its protein product is CATSRDSGVNSPLHF. The complete variable domain, with remaining parts taken from reference TRBV15 and TRBJ1-6, reads DAMVIQNPRYQVTQFGKPVTLSCSQTLNHNVMYWYQQKSSQAPKLLFHYYDKDFNNEADTPDNFQSRRPNTSFCFLDIRSPGLGDTAMYLCATSRDSGVNSPLHFGNGTRLTVT.

This clone was found once. The rearrangement uses TRBV7-8 and TRBJ2-3; 12 nucleotides line up with TRBD2. CDR3 length: 17 amino acids. V was clipped by 0 bases and J by 0 bases; unmatched bases: 1. Germline loops: CDR1 SGHVS, CDR2 FQNEAQ. The CDR3 DNA sequence: TGTGCCAGCAGCTTAGCTACTAGCGGGGGGAGCACAGATACGCAGTATTTT. This translates into CASSLATSGGSTDTQYF.

The chain recombines TRBV9 with TRBJ2-5, with 9 bases that match TRBD1. V shed 4 bases, J shed 3 bases, and the junction held 13 bases outside the gene matches. The germline V gene encodes CDR1 SGDLS and CDR2 YYNGEE. The CDR3 has 17 residues. The CDR3 coding sequence is TGTGCCAGCAGCACCTCGACAGGGGGAATTGGAAAAGAGACCCAGTACTTC. Protein sequence: CASSTSTGGIGKETQYF.

This clone was detected once. The chain carries TRBV7-9 and TRBJ2-7; D gene ambiguous. Germline values: CDR1 SEHNR, CDR2 FQNEAQ (reference sequence). This CDR3 spans 12 amino acids. Trimming removed 5 bases from V and 3 bases from J, with 8 bases in between. The CDR3 sequence is CASSRVIYEQYF. In DNA form, the CDR3 reads TGTGCCAGCAGCAGGGTGATCTACGAGCAGTACTTC.

The CDR3 DNA follows: TGTGCCAGCTCCCTTGGGGACAACTCTGGAAACACCATATATTTT. It encodes CASSLGDNSGNTIYF. This chain joins TRBV18 and TRBJ1-3; a weak D match, TRBD1 (6 bases). The germline gives CDR1 KGHSH, CDR2 LQKENI. The CDR3 spans 15 residues. V lost 6 bases and J lost 0, with 12 bases in between.

For this clone: This specimen includes other DNA sequences encoding the same CDR3. J is TRBJ2-7 and V is TRBV6-5, with 8 bases fitting TRBD1. Germline lookup yields CDR1 MNHEY and CDR2 SVGAGI. CDR3 length equals 13 residues. Trimming took 2 bases from V and 6 from J; bases not matched to a gene: 3. The CDR3 spells CASSYGTGGEQYF. The CDR3 DNA is TGTGCCAGCAGTTACGGTACAGGGGGCGAGCAGTACTTC.

The rearrangement links TRBV10-3 to TRBJ2-6; D is possibly TRBD1 or TRBD2 (5 bases each). Germline V lookup: CDR1 ENHRY, CDR2 SYGVKD. With 4 bases removed from V and 0 bases from J, the gap between germline ends came to 10 bases. CDR3 size: 16 residues. The CDR3 here is CAISGSGTSGANVLTF. The CDR3 coding sequence is TGTGCCATCAGTGGATCCGGGACCTCTGGGGCCAACGTCCTGACTTTC.

CDR3 region: CASSYPGVQETQYF. The CDR3 DNA is TGTGCCAGCAGTTACCCTGGGGTACAAGAGACCCAGTACTTC. The chain couples TRBV6-6 to TRBJ2-5, with no clear D. The length of the CDR3 is 14 residues. V was trimmed by 2 bases and J by 2 bases, leaving 9 bases between them. Looked up from germline, CDR1 is MNHNY and CDR2 is SVGAGI (reference sequence).

The rearrangement joins TRBV5-1 to TRBJ1-6; D unclear. The V and J ends lost 0 bases and 4 bases respectively, with 8 bases between them. This CDR3 has 15 residues. Germline V gene sequence: CDR1 SGHRS, CDR2 YFSETQ. CDR3 sequence (DNA): TGCGCCAGCAGCTTGGGTCAGAGTTATAATTCACCCCTCCACTTT. Protein: CASSLGQSYNSPLHF.

This sequence joins TRBV9 and TRBJ2-2; 10 nucleotides agree with TRBD2. The CDR3 loop spans 15 amino acids. V lost 3 bases and J lost 4; bases outside the gene matches: 3. Germline V gives CDR1 SGDLS, CDR2 YYNGEE. The CDR3: CASSGSGGPTGELFF. DNA for the CDR3: TGTGCCAGCAGCGGTAGCGGGGGGCCCACCGGGGAGCTGTTTTTT.

The chain combines TRBV7-2 with TRBJ2-1; D gene ambiguous. Trimming pared 7 bases from V and 0 bases from J, leaving 7 bases between. Looked up from germline, CDR1 is SGHTA and CDR2 is FQGNSA. The CDR3 covers 13 residues. The CDR3 loop reads CASKAGSYNEQFF. Here the CDR3 DNA reads TGTGCCAGCAAAGCAGGCTCCTACAATGAGCAGTTCTTC.

The CDR3 sequence is CASSQEPRGRSTEAFF. CDR3 in DNA: TGTGCCAGCAGCCAAGAACCCAGGGGGCGATCCACTGAAGCTTTCTTT. The V call is TRBV4-2, the J call TRBJ1-1; 8 bases are shared with TRBD1. This CDR3 region has 16 residues. The V segment lost 0 bases and the J segment 4 bases; nucleotides outside the gene matches: 7. Germline V CDR1 and CDR2: LGHNA, YNFKEQ.

The chain is built from TRBV7-9 and TRBJ1-3; D gene uncertain. CDR1 SEHNR and CDR2 FQNEAQ come from the germline V gene (reference sequence). The V and J ends lost 5 bases and 2 bases respectively, with 7 bases between them. This CDR3 contains 13 residues. In DNA form, the CDR3 reads TGTGCCAGCAGCCTAACCGCTGGAAACACCATATATTTT. This sequence encodes CASSLTAGNTIYF.

CDR3 region: CASSLDRGTEAFF. The CDR3 nucleotides read TGTGCCAGCAGCTTAGACAGGGGGACTGAAGCTTTCTTT. V gene TRBV11-2 combines with J gene TRBJ1-1, with 7 positions matching TRBD1. Germline CDR1 SGHAT, CDR2 FQNNGV. Trimming cost V 0 bases and J 5 bases; bases outside gene matches: 0. There are 13 residues in the CDR3.

To note about this clone: An end of the junction does not agree with germline; a read error may underlie this. The CDR3 sequence is CASSPRTNQETQYF. CDR3 nucleotide sequence: TGTGCTAGCAGCCCCCGGACTAACCAAGAGACCCAGTACTTC. The V call is TRBV7-7, the J call TRBJ2-5, with TRBD2 as a possible D gene (6 bases). The CDR3 contains 14 residues. Germline CDR1 SSHAT, CDR2 FNYEAQ (reference sequence).

V usage is TRBV6-4 and J usage is TRBJ1-4; D gene uncertain. The CDR3 has 14 residues. CDR1 and CDR2 from the germline V gene are MRHNA and SNTAGT. The V end was cut by 9 bases, the J end by 3 bases, with 14 bases between. The CDR3 spells CARSAGSANEKLFF. CDR3 bases: TGTGCCAGGTCTGCGGGGTCGGCTAATGAAAAACTGTTTTTT.